This T cell receptor beta chain was identified during a study of response to subunit inactivated influenza vaccine. Overall study findings and caveats: Authors suggested seasonal influenza vaccinations each recruit few new T cells.

This CDR3 is 21 amino acids long. V lost 6 bases and J lost 0; bases outside the gene matches: 20. Germline V gives CDR1 LNHDA, CDR2 SQIVND (reference sequence). This clonotype appeared a few times. Its antigen remains unidentified. Via MiXCR, TCRdb re-called the RT-PCR reads, giving one row per CDR3 protein. The data hold around 540,000 distinct CDR3 sequences, with around 11% observed a single time. V usage is TRBV19 and J usage is TRBJ2-3; the match to TRBD2 covers 11 bases. This specimen consisted of PBMCs from blood, obtained on the day of vaccination. The sequence came from a man aged 50-60 years who received an inactivated influenza vaccine. CDR3 sequence reads: CASSRLPASSGRWPSTDTQYF. The DNA of the CDR3 is TGTGCCAGTAGCCGCCTTCCCGCATCTAGCGGGAGGTGGCCTAGCACAGATACGCAGTATTTT. The full variable domain, rest sourced from reference TRBV19 and TRBJ2-3, is DGGITQSPKYLFRKEGQNVTLSCEQNLNHDAMYWYRQDPGQGLRLIYYSQIVNDFQKGDIAEGYSVSREKKESFPLTVTSAQKNPTAFYLCASSRLPASSGRWPSTDTQYFGPGTRLTVL.